The sequence of this T cell receptor (beta chain) was determined in a study of T cells after yellow fever vaccination. Whole-study findings and limits: Post-booster samples contained most primary-vaccination clones (more than 95% CD4, roughly 88% CD8). FACS-sorted repertoires could harbor abundant contaminating bulk-population clonotypes.

This clonotype was seen a few times. The target antigen is unknown. 5'RACE template switching added a universal primer site and UMIs to TCR cDNA. Using its own MiXCR run on the 5' RACE reads, TCRdb lists one record per CDR3 protein. The sample comprises around 310,000 distinct CDR3 sequences, around 3.6% of which are singletons, and 23% rests with the top ten. The germline V gene has CDR1 MNHEY and CDR2 SMNVEV (reference sequence). Trimming cost V 7 bases and J 3 bases, with 15 bases left between them. This CDR3 contains 14 residues. This chain links TRBV27 with TRBJ1-1; a weak D match, TRBD1 (5 bases). The clonotype originates from a man younger than 35 who received the YFV17D yellow fever vaccine. This specimen consisted of PBMCs, obtained on the day of the yellow fever booster vaccination. In DNA form, the CDR3 reads TGTGCCAGCATAGCCAACGCAGGGTACACTGAAGCTTTCTTT. Translating it yields CASIANAGYTEAFF.